A single T cell receptor (beta chain) is shown here with its context. As yet, its antigen is unknown. The CDR3 contains 14 residues. The V and J ends lost 4 bases and 8 bases respectively, with 17 bases between them. The germline gives CDR1 MDHEN, CDR2 SYDVKM. Unique molecular identifiers were attached to individual cDNA molecules. TCRdb re-called the 5' RACE reads with MiXCR, one entry per CDR3 protein. The repertoire consists of around 99,000 distinct CDR3 sequences, with approximately 17% occurring once and the leading ten covering 5% to 5.5%. This specimen comes from a study of early T cells in non-severe SARS-CoV-2 infection. About the study: Alpha and beta chains were unpaired, from unsorted whole-blood bulk RNA.

Study-wide findings and caveats: VDJdb-based matching was biased toward anti-spike CD8 responses and missed private and CD4 specificities.

The sequencing used whole blood, collected at baseline. V and J are TRBV28 and TRBJ1-2; D gene ambiguous. The TCR originated in an adult who was a healthcare worker with PCR-confirmed SARS-CoV-2 infection or an uninfected control (not recorded which). CDR3 region: CASSSPGSPEGYTF. In nucleotides, the CDR3 is TGTGCCAGCAGTTCCCCCGGGAGCCCGGAGGGCTACACCTTC.